This T cell receptor beta chain comes out of a study of blood T cell repertoires in COVID-19. In regard to this clone: At one end the junction does not follow the germline gene, possibly because of a read error.

Germline CDR1 reads ENHRY; CDR2 reads SYGVKD. This CDR3 spans 13 amino acids. In the original analysis: Nucleated cell counts were estimated from reference gene primer amplification. Only in-frame clones appear in the TCRdb table, and some are missing; sequencing was by immunoSEQ multiplex PCR. Clone size and the V and J calls come from that table; the DNA yielded D and trimming. The table records some 200,000 clones, 70% to 90% of them present only once. The TCR comes from a man in his 60s with active or convalescent COVID-19. Material for sequencing was peripheral blood. This rearrangement joins TRBV10-3 to TRBJ2-7; 10 bases map to TRBD2. Here the CDR3 DNA reads TGTGCCATCAGTGAGTCGGAGCGGGGGGGCGTTCACTTC. It encodes CAISESERGGVHF.